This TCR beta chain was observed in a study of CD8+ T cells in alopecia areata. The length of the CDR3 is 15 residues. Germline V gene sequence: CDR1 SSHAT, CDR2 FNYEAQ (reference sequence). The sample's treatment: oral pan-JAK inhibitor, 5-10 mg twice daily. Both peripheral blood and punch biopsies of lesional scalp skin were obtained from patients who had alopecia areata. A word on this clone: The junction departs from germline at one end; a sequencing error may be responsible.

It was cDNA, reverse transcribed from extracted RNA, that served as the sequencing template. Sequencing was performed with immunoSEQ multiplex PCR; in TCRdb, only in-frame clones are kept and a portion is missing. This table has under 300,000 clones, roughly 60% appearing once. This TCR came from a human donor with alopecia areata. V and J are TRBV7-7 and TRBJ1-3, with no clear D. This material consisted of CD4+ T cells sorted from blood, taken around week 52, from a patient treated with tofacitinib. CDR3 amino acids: CASSLAVPSGNTIYF. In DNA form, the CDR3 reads TGTGCTAGCAGCTTAGCCGTGCCCTCTGGAAACACCATATATTTT.